A selection of T cell receptor beta chains follows, all from one sample in a study of CD8 T cells in ankylosing spondylitis. TCRdb passed the 5' RACE reads through MiXCR, listing each CDR3 protein once. The sample carries under 300,000 distinct CDR3 sequences, about 10% recorded once. The sequencing input was blood, either unsorted or a sorted T cell fraction (not recorded which). The receptors stem from a male donor with ankylosing spondylitis or in good health (not recorded which). The CDR3 runs from the conserved cysteine through the conserved F or W. Fields, in order: V gene, J gene, CDR3 protein.

>TRBV7-6|TRBJ2-7
CASSLKGQSYEQYF
>TRBV5-1|TRBJ1-2
CASSQRAGTGATNYGYTF
>TRBV11-3|TRBJ2-5
CASSPGNQETQYF
>TRBV10-3|TRBJ2-2
CAISESGTNTGELFF
>TRBV6-1|TRBJ2-3
CASSRTSGDTDTQYF
>TRBV29-1|TRBJ2-5
CSVENIAGDYETQYF
>TRBV28|TRBJ1-1
CASSLQGFGNTEAFF
>TRBV20-1|TRBJ2-1
CSASASKGYNEQFF
>TRBV29-1|TRBJ1-1
CSVFEDRGWSTEAFF
>TRBV12-3/TRBV12-4|TRBJ2-2
CAIRGRGAGELFF
>TRBV11-3|TRBJ2-2
CASSLTRRGNTGELFF
>TRBV3-1|TRBJ2-7
CASSSSGIAGGLEQYF
>TRBV20-1|TRBJ2-3
CSARDLGKGNPSTDTQYF
>TRBV5-1|TRBJ2-3
CASSFSGTGADTQYF
>TRBV7-2|TRBJ1-2
CASSPVAGGRSGYTF
>TRBV25-1|TRBJ2-1
CASSGDRGGSYNEQFF
>TRBV9|TRBJ1-5
CASSVSGSHNQPQHF
>TRBV25-1|TRBJ2-7
CASSGNRGLEQYF
>TRBV29-1|TRBJ2-7
CSVGDNTYEQYF
>TRBV15|TRBJ2-3
CATSRASGASTDTQYF
>TRBV6-1|TRBJ2-2
CASRITGTGIRGELFF
>TRBV7-6|TRBJ1-5
CASSLFGNQPQHF
>TRBV5-5|TRBJ1-5
CASSLLGESNQPQHF
>TRBV12-3/TRBV12-4|TRBJ1-1
CASSTTGGTVAFF
>TRBV20-1|TRBJ1-2
CSAPTVGQTRVYGYTF
>TRBV5-1|TRBJ1-4
CASSLGGIPPNEKLFF